This TCR beta chain was profiled in a study of vaccination effects on CD4 cells after COVID-19. TCRdb's copy holds only in-frame clones and misses some; the assay was immunoSEQ multiplex PCR. The data show about 45,000 clones, 74% seen once. As regards this clone: Its antigen is undetermined.

Trimming took 4 bases from V and 2 from J, leaving 16 bases between them. Germline values: CDR1 SGDLS, CDR2 YYNGEE. CDR3 length equals 15 residues. Scientists isolated CD4+ T cells after a roughly 9-day culture period ended. The starting material was CD4+ T cells from PBMCs cultured without peptide, obtained before COVID-19 vaccination. The clonotype comes from a human donor who had a prior SARS-CoV-2 infection. The chain employs TRBV9 and TRBJ2-7; TRBD1 is a possible D gene (5 bases). CDR3 coding DNA: TGTGCCAGCAGCCCACACCCCGGCAGGGCCTACGAGCAGTACTTC. Translation: CASSPHPGRAYEQYF.